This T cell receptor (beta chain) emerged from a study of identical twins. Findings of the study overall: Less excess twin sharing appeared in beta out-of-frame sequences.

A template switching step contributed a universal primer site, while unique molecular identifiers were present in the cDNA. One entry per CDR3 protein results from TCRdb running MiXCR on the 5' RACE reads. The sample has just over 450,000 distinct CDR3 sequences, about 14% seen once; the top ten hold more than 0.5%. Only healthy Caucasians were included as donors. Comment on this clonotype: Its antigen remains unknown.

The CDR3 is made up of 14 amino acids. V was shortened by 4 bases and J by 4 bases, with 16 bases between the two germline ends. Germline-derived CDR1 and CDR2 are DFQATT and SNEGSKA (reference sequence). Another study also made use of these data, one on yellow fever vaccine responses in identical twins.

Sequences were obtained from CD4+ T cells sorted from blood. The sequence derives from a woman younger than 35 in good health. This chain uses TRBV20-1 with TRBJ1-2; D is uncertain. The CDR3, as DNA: TGCAGTGCTAAAGTCCAGGATGGGGTCTATGGCTACACCTTC. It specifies CSAKVQDGVYGYTF.